This T cell receptor (beta chain) was identified during a study of PD-1 blockade in classical Hodgkin lymphoma. Study conclusions and caveats: The baseline diversity of complete responders showed similarity to that of newly diagnosed patients. Repertoire difference causes, possibly disease activity or prior therapy, remain undefined. CD8+ TCR diversity did not rise significantly by C4D1, unlike CD4+.

Trimming shortened V by 3 bases and J by 4 bases, and 10 bases separated the two germline ends. The CDR3 is made up of 13 amino acids. Germline V gene data show CDR1 as SGHDN and CDR2 as FVKESK. Details on this clone: Its specificity is not known.

Data came from immunoSEQ multiplex PCR; TCRdb stores just in-frame clones and leaves some out. The repertoire holds 29,000 or so clones, more than 60% seen once, with approximately 14% in the top ten. Patients all relapsed after autologous stem cell transplantation, and there was variation in brentuximab vedotin exposure. Complete response, partial response or progressive disease was recorded as best response. The clonotype comes from a human donor with classical Hodgkin lymphoma. V is TRBV14 and J is TRBJ2-7; D is possibly TRBD1 (5 bases). The material was peripheral blood mononuclear cells (PBMCs), obtained before the second cycle of nivolumab. CDR3 residues: CASSQNTGYEQYF. The CDR3 DNA reads as TGTGCCAGCAGCCAGAACACAGGTTACGAGCAGTACTTC.